The present entry profiles one TCR beta chain with its context. The data were taken from a study of T-cell memory formation after mild COVID-19. TCRdb reanalysed the 5' RACE reads using MiXCR and keeps one entry per CDR3 protein. The sample has about 200,000 distinct CDR3 sequences, over 9% seen once. The CDR3 contains 15 residues. The V gene end was trimmed by 3 bases and the J gene end by 4 bases; junction bases not matched to a gene: 5. CDR1 is DFQATT, CDR2 SNEGSKA, per germline (reference sequence). The V and J genes are TRBV20-1 and TRBJ2-2, with TRBD2 matching 10 bases. Sequencing was performed on PBMCs or a T cell subset sorted from them (not recorded which). This TCR was sampled from a man between 18 and 29 years old who had mild COVID-19 (a few samples of this study predate the infection). Cell type and time point are not known. In DNA form, the CDR3 reads TGCAGTGCTAGTTTCGAGCGGGGGGGCACCGGGGAGCTGTTTTTT. Its translation: CSASFERGGTGELFF.